The source of this TCR beta chain is a study of cytomegalovirus exposure and HLA in healthy donors. This PCR relied on a set of 60 Vbeta primers and 13 Jbeta primers. Using immunoSEQ multiplex PCR, the repertoire was profiled, and TCRdb retains in-frame clones only, with some absent. This sample's clone table lists roughly 120,000 clones. From germline, CDR1 is SGHDT and CDR2 YYEEEE. The CDR3 extends over 14 amino acids. Trimming pared 3 bases from V and 6 bases from J, leaving 12 bases between. Material for sequencing was PBMCs. The clonotype was recovered from a man aged 18 to 30 in good health and CMV-seronegative. The chain uses TRBV5-6 and TRBJ1-4; a possible D gene is TRBD1 (6 bases). As DNA, the CDR3 is TGTGCCAGCAGCTCGGGGGGCGCGCATGAAAAACTGTTTTTT. It is translated as CASSSGGAHEKLFF.